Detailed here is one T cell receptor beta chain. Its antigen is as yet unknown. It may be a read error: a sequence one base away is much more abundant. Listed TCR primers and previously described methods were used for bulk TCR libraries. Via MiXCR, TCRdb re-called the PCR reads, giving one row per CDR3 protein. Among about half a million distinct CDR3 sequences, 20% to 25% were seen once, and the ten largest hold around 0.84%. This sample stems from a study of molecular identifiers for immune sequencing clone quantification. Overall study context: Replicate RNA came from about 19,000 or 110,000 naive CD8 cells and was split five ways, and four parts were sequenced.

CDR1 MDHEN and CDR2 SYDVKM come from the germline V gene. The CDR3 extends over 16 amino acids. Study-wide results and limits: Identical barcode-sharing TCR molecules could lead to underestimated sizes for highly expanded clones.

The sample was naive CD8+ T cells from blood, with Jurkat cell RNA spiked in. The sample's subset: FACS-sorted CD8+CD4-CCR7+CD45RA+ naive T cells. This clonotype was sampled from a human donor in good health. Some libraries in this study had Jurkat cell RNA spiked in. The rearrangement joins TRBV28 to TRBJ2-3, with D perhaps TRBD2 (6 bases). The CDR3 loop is CASSRTGRHFTDTRYF. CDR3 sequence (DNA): TGTGCCAGCAGCCGGACCGGGAGACATTTCACAGATACGCGGTATTTT.